The 32 T cell receptor beta chains listed next were all sequenced from one sample in a study of molecular identifiers for immune sequencing clone quantification. TCRdb passed the PCR reads through MiXCR, listing each CDR3 protein once. The sample shows about 320,000 distinct CDR3 sequences, 20% to 25% of them seen only once. Sample: naive CD8+ T cells from blood, with Jurkat cell RNA spiked in. Sample subset: FACS-sorted CD8+CD4-CCR7+CD45RA+ naive T cells. The receptors were sampled from a human donor in good health. Some libraries in this study had Jurkat cell RNA spiked in.

This clonotype was counted many times. The V call is TRBV20-1, the J call TRBJ2-2, with D tentatively TRBD1 or TRBD2 (7 bases each). Germline V CDR1 and CDR2: DFQATT, SNEGSKA (reference sequence). This CDR3 is 14 amino acids long. Trimming took off 6 bases at V and 6 bases at J, with 17 bases between the two ends. CDR3 DNA: TGCAGTGCACAAGCCAGGGGGAGGGCCGGGGAGCTGTTTTTT. As protein: CSAQARGRAGELFF.

This clonotype was seen only a few times. This rearrangement joins TRBV7-9 to TRBJ2-3, with 7 bases identical to TRBD2. This CDR3 is built from 15 residues. Germline CDR1 reads SEHNR; CDR2 reads FQNEAQ (reference sequence). Trimming cost V 5 bases and J 3 bases; bases outside gene matches: 8. DNA of the CDR3: TGTGCCAGCAGCCCCCTCTTCGGGGGGACAGATACGCAGTATTTT. This encodes CASSPLFGGTDTQYF.

This clonotype was found a few times. The chain is built from TRBV20-1 and TRBJ1-2, with a weak D call TRBD1 (5 bases). Germline V gives CDR1 DFQATT, CDR2 SNEGSKA (reference sequence). Trimming took 3 bases from V and 3 from J, leaving 17 bases between them. There are 15 residues in the CDR3. CDR3 region: CSARDRGDLYYGYTF. The CDR3 coding sequence is TGCAGTGCTAGGGATCGGGGGGACCTGTACTATGGCTACACCTTC.

Note on this clonotype: A much larger clone differs from this one at a single base, so this may be a read error. The J gene is TRBJ2-5, the V gene TRBV28; D may be TRBD2 (5 bases). Germline V gene sequence: CDR1 MDHEN, CDR2 SYDVKM. This CDR3 comprises 14 residues. Trimming removed 6 bases at V and 7 bases at J, with 18 bases between. CDR3 sequence: CASRSGLGSGTQYF. DNA of the CDR3: TGTGCCAGCAGATCCGGACTCGGATCGGGGACCCAGTACTTC. The whole variable domain, remainder taken from reference TRBV28 and TRBJ2-5, is DVKVTQSSRYLVKRTGEKVFLECVQDMDHENMFWYRQDPGLGLRLIYFSYDVKMKEKGDIPEGYSVSREKKERFSLILESASTNQTSMYLCASRSGLGSGTQYFGPGTRLLVL.

This clonotype was seen many times. The chain recombines TRBV19 with TRBJ2-2; the match to TRBD2 covers 10 bases. V was clipped by 4 bases and J by 5 bases; unmatched bases: 10. The CDR3 covers 17 residues. CDR1 LNHDA and CDR2 SQIVND come from the germline V gene (reference sequence). The DNA for the CDR3 is TGTGCCAGTAGTAGGGGACTAGCGATAGGAAGTACCGGGGAGCTGTTTTTT. This sequence encodes CASSRGLAIGSTGELFF.

Concerning this clonotype: This may be a read error, as it is one base from a much larger clone. The missing conserved phenylalanine or tryptophan at the end of this CDR3 makes a read error likely. The V call is TRBV10-3, the J call TRBJ2-3; D is ambiguous. This CDR3 comprises 12 residues. Germline CDR1 reads ENHRY; CDR2 reads SYGVKD. V was trimmed by 3 bases and J by 6 bases, leaving 7 bases between them. This CDR3 reads CAISEDTDTQYL. The CDR3 DNA reads as TGTGCCATCAGTGAAGATACGGATACGCAGTATTTG.

A word on this clonotype: Since a much larger clone is just one base distant, this may be a read error. V is TRBV7-9 and J is TRBJ2-3, with D possibly TRBD2 on 6 matching bases. From germline, CDR1 is SEHNR and CDR2 FQNEAQ (reference sequence). CDR3 length: 15 residues. CDR3 DNA sequence: TGTGCCAGCAGCTCCTTAGCGGAGATCACAGATACGCGGTATTTT. This encodes CASSSLAEITDTRYF.

The chain links TRBV28 to TRBJ1-5; 8 nucleotides line up with TRBD1. With V trimmed by 4 bases and J by 4 bases, 0 bases remained unmatched. CDR1 is MDHEN, CDR2 SYDVKM, per germline. The CDR3 extends over 13 amino acids. This CDR3 is CASSWDRNQPQHF. CDR3 nucleotides: TGTGCCAGCAGTTGGGACAGGAATCAGCCCCAGCATTTT. Full variable domain (remainder filled in from reference TRBV28 and TRBJ1-5): DVKVTQSSRYLVKRTGEKVFLECVQDMDHENMFWYRQDPGLGLRLIYFSYDVKMKEKGDIPEGYSVSREKKERFSLILESASTNQTSMYLCASSWDRNQPQHFGDGTRLSIL.

In its sample, this clonotype was seen a few times. Just one base apart from a much larger clone, this may be a read error. Given the absence of the conserved phenylalanine or tryptophan at the CDR3 end, a read error is likely. The V and J genes are TRBV5-1 and TRBJ2-7; D gene uncertain. The germline CDR1 and CDR2 sequences are SGHRS and YFSETQ. With 0 bases removed from V and 4 bases from J, the gap between germline ends came to 14 bases. The CDR3 totals 15 residues. The CDR3 protein is CASSLALSSGYEQYL. CDR3 DNA sequence: TGCGCCAGCAGCTTGGCCCTTTCGTCCGGGTACGAGCAGTACCTC.

This clonotype was seen repeatedly, ten times or more. The DNA of the CDR3 is TGTGCCAGCAATGACAGGTCGGTCGGGGTCTACGAGCAGTACTTC. Translation: CASNDRSVGVYEQYF. The rearrangement links TRBV28 to TRBJ2-7, with D possibly TRBD1 on 6 matching bases. V gave up 7 bases and J gave up 3 bases, with 19 bases separating them. The CDR3 contains 15 residues. Looked up from germline, CDR1 is MDHEN and CDR2 is SYDVKM. The variable domain in full, completed from reference TRBV28 and TRBJ2-7, reads DVKVTQSSRYLVKRTGEKVFLECVQDMDHENMFWYRQDPGLGLRLIYFSYDVKMKEKGDIPEGYSVSREKKERFSLILESASTNQTSMYLCASNDRSVGVYEQYFGPGTRLTVT.

The table lists this clonotype with many counts. The genes are TRBV7-6 and TRBJ1-1; D gene uncertain. The CDR3 covers 14 residues. V dropped 1 base and J dropped 0 bases, with 6 bases sitting between them. Germline V gene sequence: CDR1 SGHVS, CDR2 FNYEAQ. The CDR3 protein is CASSLDYVNTEAFF. CDR3 nucleotides: TGTGCCAGCAGCTTAGATTATGTGAACACTGAAGCTTTCTTT.

A word on this clonotype: Being one base from a much bigger clone, this may be a read error. This chain uses TRBV6-2 or TRBV6-3 with TRBJ2-1; D is perhaps TRBD2 (5 bases). CDR3 length: 15 residues. V was trimmed by 0 bases and J by 5 bases, leaving 11 bases between them. Germline V CDR1 and CDR2: MNHEY, SVGEGT. The CDR3 is CASSYSFGVDNEQFF. The CDR3 DNA reads TGTGCCAGCAGTTACTCGTTCGGGGTTGACAATGAGCAGTTCTTC.

This clonotype was seen many times. The rearrangement uses TRBV2 and TRBJ1-1; the D gene is possibly TRBD1 (5 bases). The germline V gene encodes CDR1 SNHLY and CDR2 FYNNEI. CDR3 length equals 15 residues. Trimming left V 6 bases short and J 2 bases short, with 16 bases between. Written as DNA, the CDR3 is TGTGCCAGCAGACAATTACGGGGGAAAAACACTGAAGCTTTCTTT. This sequence encodes CASRQLRGKNTEAFF. The full variable domain, in which reference TRBV2 and TRBJ1-1 provide the parts outside the CDR3, is EPEVTQTPSHQVTQMGQEVILRCVPISNHLYFYWYRQILGQKVEFLVSFYNNEISEKSEIFDDQFSVERPDGSNFTLKIRSTKLEDSAMYFCASRQLRGKNTEAFFGQGTRLTVV.

Note on this clonotype: This sequence may be a read error, since a much larger clone differs from it by one base. The chain employs TRBV7-8 and TRBJ1-1; a weak D match, TRBD1 (6 bases). V was trimmed by 4 bases and J by 3 bases, leaving 15 bases between them. CDR1 SGHVS and CDR2 FQNEAQ come from the germline V gene. CDR3 length: 15 amino acids. CDR3 coding DNA: TGTGCCAGCAGCTCAGAGCAGGGGTTGTACACTGAAGCTTTCTTT. Translating gives CASSSEQGLYTEAFF.

This rearrangement joins TRBV4-1 to TRBJ2-7, with D perhaps assigned TRBD1 or TRBD2 (7 bases each). Trimming took off 0 bases at V and 4 bases at J, with 13 bases between the two ends. Germline CDR1 reads MGHRA; CDR2 reads YSYEKL. The CDR3 length is 15 residues. The CDR3 here is CASSQEPGGGYEQYF. CDR3 nucleotide sequence: TGCGCCAGCAGCCAAGAGCCAGGGGGAGGGTACGAGCAGTACTTC.

The V and J genes are TRBV2 and TRBJ1-5; 7 nucleotides match TRBD1. The junction had 12 bases not matched to a gene; V was cut back by 1 base and J by 6 bases. The CDR3 spans 17 residues. Germline V CDR1 and CDR2: SNHLY, FYNNEI. CDR3 sequence reads: CASSEGEGAFIRQPQHF. CDR3 DNA: TGTGCCAGCAGTGAAGGGGAGGGGGCTTTTATTCGTCAGCCCCAGCATTTT.

This clonotype came up many times. The gene calls are TRBV7-9 and TRBJ2-3; D uncertain. V dropped 5 bases and J dropped 4 bases, with 16 bases sitting between them. Per the germline V gene, CDR1 is SEHNR and CDR2 is FQNEAQ (reference sequence). The CDR3 contains 15 residues. The CDR3 DNA reads as TGTGCCAGCAGCCACGTACCTTCGGCTGCAGATACGCAGTATTTT. This encodes CASSHVPSAADTQYF.

This clonotype occurred many times. The chain uses TRBV24-1 and TRBJ1-1, with D possibly being TRBD1 (6 bases). CDR3 length: 13 residues. In germline, CDR1 is KGHDR, CDR2 SFDVKD. With 4 bases removed from V and 6 bases from J, the gap between germline ends came to 11 bases. This chain's CDR3 is CATSDSDRPEAFF. In DNA, the CDR3 is TGTGCCACCAGTGACTCTGACAGGCCTGAAGCTTTCTTT.

Details on this clonotype: This clone may be a read error of a much larger clone one base away. The V and J genes are TRBV20-1 and TRBJ2-7; 7 bases line up with TRBD2. The CDR3 length is 13 residues. Germline CDR1 DFQATT, CDR2 SNEGSKA (reference sequence). The CDR3 here is CSAREGGTYEQCF. The CDR3, as DNA: TGCAGTGCTAGGGAGGGAGGGACCTACGAGCAGTGCTTC.

There are many counts of this clonotype. The genes are TRBV7-9 and TRBJ1-1, with D maybe TRBD1 (5 bases). The CDR3 runs 16 residues. V was pared by 3 bases and J by 1 base, with 15 bases between. Germline V gene data show CDR1 as SEHNR and CDR2 as FQNEAQ (reference sequence). The CDR3 DNA reads TGTGCCAGCAGCTTGGGCAGGGCTGATTCGAACACTGAAGCTTTCTTT. Translation: CASSLGRADSNTEAFF.

A remark on this clonotype: This may arise from a read error, as a much more abundant clone is one base away. The V call is TRBV7-2, the J call TRBJ2-3; maybe TRBD2 (6 bases). The germline V gene has CDR1 SGHTA and CDR2 FQGNSA. The CDR3 extends over 17 amino acids. The V gene lost 5 bases and the J gene lost 2 bases, with 20 bases spanning the gap. The CDR3 bases are TGTGCCAGCAGCACCTATACCGGGAGTCTCGACACAGATACGCAGTATTTT. This gives the protein CASSTYTGSLDTDTQYF.

This clonotype appeared many times. The V gene is TRBV4-1, the J gene TRBJ1-1; no clear D gene. Trimming removed 0 bases from V and 8 bases from J, with 13 bases in between. The V gene's germline CDR1 is MGHRA and CDR2 YSYEKL. CDR3 length: 14 amino acids. This chain's CDR3 is CASSQEGRAGEAFF. The CDR3 region has the DNA TGCGCCAGCAGCCAAGAAGGGCGGGCCGGAGAAGCTTTCTTT.

For this clonotype: The junction differs from germline at one of its ends, possibly a read error. V usage is TRBV27 and J usage is TRBJ2-3, with D perhaps TRBD1 or TRBD2 (6 bases each). The CDR3 runs to 15 residues. Germline CDR1 is MNHEY and CDR2 is SMNVEV (reference sequence). The CDR3 nucleotides read TGTGCCAGCAGGGGGGGCAAGTTTAGCACAGGTACGCAGTATTTT. It yields the protein CASRGGKFSTGTQYF.

This chain links TRBV6-2 or TRBV6-3 with TRBJ2-5; D unclear. The CDR3 contains 13 residues. Looked up from germline, CDR1 is MNHEY and CDR2 is SVGEGT. V was cut by 10 bases and J by 0 bases, with 12 bases left in between. CDR3 in amino acids: CATSGRYQETQYF. The CDR3 nucleotides are TGTGCCACGTCCGGGCGCTACCAAGAGACCCAGTACTTC.

This clonotype showed up just once. This rearrangement joins TRBV30 to TRBJ2-7; D gene uncertain. The germline V and J ends were trimmed by 3 bases and 2 bases, with 23 bases remaining between them. The CDR3 extends over 17 amino acids. Germline lookup yields CDR1 GTSNPN and CDR2 SVGIG (reference sequence). In nucleotides, the CDR3 is TGTGCCTGGAGGGAGAAGTATGTGACACCCGACACCTACGAGCAGTACTTC. Its translation is CAWREKYVTPDTYEQYF. Looking up the rest from reference TRBV30 and TRBJ2-7 gives the full variable domain: SQTIHQWPATLVQPVGSPLSLECTVEGTSNPNLYWYRQAAGRGLQLLFYSVGIGQISSEVPQNLSASRPQDRQFILSSKKLLLSDSGFYLCAWREKYVTPDTYEQYFGPGTRLTVT.

This clonotype was seen at least ten times. The genes are TRBV9 and TRBJ2-1, with 7 bases fitting TRBD2. The V gene end was trimmed by 0 bases and the J gene end by 5 bases; junction bases not matched to a gene: 5. Germline assignment: CDR1 SGDLS and CDR2 YYNGEE. The CDR3 covers 15 residues. The CDR3 loop reads CASSVGGRSDNEQFF. The CDR3 DNA follows: TGTGCCAGCAGCGTAGGCGGGAGAAGCGACAATGAGCAGTTCTTC.

The chain is built from TRBV19 and TRBJ2-2; the D gene is possibly TRBD1 (5 bases). The germline V gene has CDR1 LNHDA and CDR2 SQIVND (reference sequence). CDR3 length equals 15 residues. V lost 3 bases and J lost 3, with 11 bases in between. CDR3 coding DNA: TGTGCCAGTAGTATGTTGCAGGGTGACACCGGGGAGCTGTTTTTT. Amino acid sequence: CASSMLQGDTGELFF.

V is TRBV6-2 or TRBV6-3 and J is TRBJ2-3; 13 bases align to TRBD2. The V gene end was trimmed by 2 bases and the J gene end by 4 bases; junction bases not matched to a gene: 9. Germline V CDR1 and CDR2: MNHEY, SVGEGT. CDR3 length: 18 amino acids. The CDR3, as DNA: TGTGCCAGCAGTTACCTCACAACTAGCGGGAGGGCCCCAGATACGCAGTATTTT. This codes for CASSYLTTSGRAPDTQYF.

This clonotype occurred many times. The chain couples TRBV4-2 to TRBJ1-1; D is uncertain. Germline CDR1 reads LGHNA; CDR2 reads YNFKEQ. Trimming removed 4 bases at V and 3 bases at J, with 18 bases between. The CDR3 extends over 16 amino acids. In DNA, the CDR3 is TGTGCCAGCAGCCTAGTCGTCCGGGCCACCTACACTGAAGCTTTCTTT. Protein: CASSLVVRATYTEAFF.

This clonotype was detected a few times. CDR3 sequence reads: CASSTHTSGVYNEQFF. The DNA of the CDR3 is TGCGCCAGCAGCACCCATACTAGCGGGGTCTACAATGAGCAGTTCTTC. The chain joins TRBV4-1 to TRBJ2-1; 10 bases align to TRBD2. The junction had 7 bases not matched to a gene; V was cut back by 5 bases and J by 3 bases. The CDR3 totals 16 residues. Germline V lookup: CDR1 MGHRA, CDR2 YSYEKL.

CDR3 sequence (DNA): TGTGCCAGCAGCTCCCGGGACTGGAGCGGAGATACGCAGTATTTT. Protein product: CASSSRDWSGDTQYF. The chain uses TRBV7-9 and TRBJ2-3; TRBD2 might be the D (6 bases). Germline V gives CDR1 SEHNR, CDR2 FQNEAQ (reference sequence). CDR3 size: 15 residues. Trimming shortened V by 4 bases and J by 5 bases, and 16 bases separated the two germline ends.

The table lists this clonotype with many counts. The V gene is TRBV29-1, the J gene TRBJ2-4; the D is unclear. The CDR3 loop spans 12 amino acids. Germline V gives CDR1 SQVTM, CDR2 ANQGSEA. Trimming shortened V by 8 bases and J by 5 bases, and 13 bases separated the two germline ends. CDR3 sequence reads: CSCRALENIQYF. The CDR3 DNA is TGCAGCTGCCGAGCATTAGAAAACATTCAGTACTTC.